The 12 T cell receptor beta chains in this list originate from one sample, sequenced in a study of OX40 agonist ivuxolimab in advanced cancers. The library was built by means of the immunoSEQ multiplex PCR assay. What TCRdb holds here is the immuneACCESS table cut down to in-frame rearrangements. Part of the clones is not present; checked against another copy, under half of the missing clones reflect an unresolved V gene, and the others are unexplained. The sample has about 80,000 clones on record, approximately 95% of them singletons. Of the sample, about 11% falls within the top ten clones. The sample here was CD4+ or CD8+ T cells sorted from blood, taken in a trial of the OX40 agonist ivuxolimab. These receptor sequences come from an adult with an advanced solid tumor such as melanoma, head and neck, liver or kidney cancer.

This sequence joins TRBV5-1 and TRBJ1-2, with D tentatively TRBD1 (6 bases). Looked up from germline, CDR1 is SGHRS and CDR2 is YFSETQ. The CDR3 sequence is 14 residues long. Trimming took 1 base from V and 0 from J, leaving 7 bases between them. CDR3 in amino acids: CASSLTGTNYGYTF. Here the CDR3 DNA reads TGCGCCAGCAGCTTGACAGGGACTAACTATGGCTACACCTTC. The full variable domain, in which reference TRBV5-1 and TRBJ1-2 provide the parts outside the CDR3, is KAGVTQTPRYLIKTRGQQVTLSCSPISGHRSVSWYQQTPGQGLQFLFEYFSETQRNKGNFPGRFSGRQFSNSRSEMNVSTLELGDSALYLCASSLTGTNYGYTFGSGTRLTVV.

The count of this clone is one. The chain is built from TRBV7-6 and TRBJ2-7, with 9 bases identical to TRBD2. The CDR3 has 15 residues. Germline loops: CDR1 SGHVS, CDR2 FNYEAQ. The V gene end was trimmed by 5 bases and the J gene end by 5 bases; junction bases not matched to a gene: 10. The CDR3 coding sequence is TGTGCCAGCAGCCGTGGCGTAGCGGGAGTCCACGAGCAGTACTTC. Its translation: CASSRGVAGVHEQYF.

The DNA of the CDR3 is TGTGCCAGCAGTGACTTGACAAGCGGAACCGGGGAGCTGTTTTTT. Its protein product is CASSDLTSGTGELFF. The chain employs TRBV6-4 and TRBJ2-2; D may be TRBD2 (5 bases). Germline CDR1 MRHNA, CDR2 SNTAGT. With 1 base removed from V and 5 bases from J, the gap between germline ends came to 11 bases. The CDR3 contains 15 residues.

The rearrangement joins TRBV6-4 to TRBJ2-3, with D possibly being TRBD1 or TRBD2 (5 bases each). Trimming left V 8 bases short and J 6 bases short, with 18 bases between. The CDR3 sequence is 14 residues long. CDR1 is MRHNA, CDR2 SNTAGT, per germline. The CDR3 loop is CASGGAPSRDTQYF. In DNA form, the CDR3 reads TGTGCCAGCGGGGGAGCCCCCAGCCGTGATACGCAGTATTTT.

CDR3 nucleotides: TGTGCCAGCAGTCTGGGTCTCGGGGGGGACGAGCAGTACTTC. Its translation is CASSLGLGGDEQYF. The chain combines TRBV27 with TRBJ2-7; TRBD2 aligns across 8 bases. The CDR3 is made up of 14 amino acids. In germline, CDR1 is MNHEY, CDR2 SMNVEV (reference sequence). The V segment lost 5 bases and the J segment 5 bases; nucleotides outside the gene matches: 8.

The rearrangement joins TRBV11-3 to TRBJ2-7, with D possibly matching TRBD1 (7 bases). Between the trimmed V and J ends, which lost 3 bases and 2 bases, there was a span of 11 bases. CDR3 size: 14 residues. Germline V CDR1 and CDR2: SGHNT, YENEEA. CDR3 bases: TGTGCCAGCAGCTTGTTCAGGGGGGCCTACGAGCAGTACTTC. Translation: CASSLFRGAYEQYF.

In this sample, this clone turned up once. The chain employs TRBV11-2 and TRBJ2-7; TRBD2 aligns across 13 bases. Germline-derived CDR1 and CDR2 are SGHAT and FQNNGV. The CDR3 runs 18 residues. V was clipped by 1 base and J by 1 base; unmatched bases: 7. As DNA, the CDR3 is TGTGCCAGCAGCTTAGCCCCGACTAGCGGGAGGCAATCCTACGAGCAGTACTTC. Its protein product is CASSLAPTSGRQSYEQYF. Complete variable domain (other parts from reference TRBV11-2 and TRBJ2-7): EAGVAQSPRYKIIEKRQSVAFWCNPISGHATLYWYQQILGQGPKLLIQFQNNGVVDDSQLPKDRFSAERLKGVDSTLKIQPAKLEDSAVYLCASSLAPTSGRQSYEQYFGPGTRLTVT.

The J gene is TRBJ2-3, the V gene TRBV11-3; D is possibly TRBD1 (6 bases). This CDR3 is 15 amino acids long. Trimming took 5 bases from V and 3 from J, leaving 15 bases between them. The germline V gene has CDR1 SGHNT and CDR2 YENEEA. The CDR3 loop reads CASSEPGAGTDTQYF. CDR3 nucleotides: TGTGCCAGCAGCGAACCAGGGGCAGGGACAGATACGCAGTATTTT.

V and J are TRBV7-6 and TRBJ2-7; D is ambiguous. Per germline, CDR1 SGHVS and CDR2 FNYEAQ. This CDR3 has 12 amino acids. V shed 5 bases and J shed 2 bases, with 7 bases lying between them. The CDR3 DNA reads TGTGCCAGCAGCCCTACGACCTACGAGCAGTACTTC. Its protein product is CASSPTTYEQYF.

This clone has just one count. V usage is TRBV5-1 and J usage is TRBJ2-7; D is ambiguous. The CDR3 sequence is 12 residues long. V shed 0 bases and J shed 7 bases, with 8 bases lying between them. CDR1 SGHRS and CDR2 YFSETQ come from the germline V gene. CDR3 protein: CASSLVLGEQYF. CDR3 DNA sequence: TGCGCCAGCAGCTTGGTTTTGGGTGAGCAGTACTTC.

The CDR3 DNA follows: TGTGCCAGCAGTCCCTATTATAGCAATCAGCCCCAGCATTTT. Translated: CASSPYYSNQPQHF. The rearrangement links TRBV27 to TRBJ1-5; D gene ambiguous. V shed 5 bases and J shed 0 bases, with 8 bases lying between them. CDR1 and CDR2 from the germline V gene are MNHEY and SMNVEV (reference sequence). The CDR3 length is 14 residues.

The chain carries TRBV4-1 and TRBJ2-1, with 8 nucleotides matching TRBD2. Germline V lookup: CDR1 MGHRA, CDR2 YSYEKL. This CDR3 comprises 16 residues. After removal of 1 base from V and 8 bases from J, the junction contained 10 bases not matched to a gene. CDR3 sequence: CASSQGGAGGWDEQFF. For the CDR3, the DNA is TGCGCCAGCAGCCAAGGGGGGGCGGGAGGCTGGGATGAGCAGTTCTTC.